These 19 T cell receptor beta chains came from one sample sequenced in a study of OX40 agonist ivuxolimab in advanced cancers. Assay used: immunoSEQ multiplex PCR; TCRdb lists only in-frame clones, some missing. The top ten clones hold roughly 15% of a sample with some 40,000 clones, 85% to 95% of them seen once. Sequenced material: CD4+ or CD8+ T cells sorted from blood, taken in a trial of the OX40 agonist ivuxolimab. These receptors were obtained from an adult with an advanced solid tumor such as melanoma, head and neck, liver or kidney cancer.

In its sample, this clone was seen once. This chain's CDR3 is CASRPDLQGGTEAFF. DNA for the CDR3: TGTGCCAGTAGACCCGATCTACAGGGGGGGACTGAAGCTTTCTTT. The chain recombines TRBV19 with TRBJ1-1, with 8 bases lining up with TRBD1. The V gene's germline CDR1 is LNHDA and CDR2 SQIVND (reference sequence). The CDR3 is 15 residues long. The ends lost 6 bases at V and 5 bases at J; junction bases unmatched: 11.

The rearrangement uses TRBV25-1 and TRBJ1-1; D is possibly TRBD1 (5 bases). Trimming removed 1 base from V and 1 base from J, with 7 bases in between. There are 14 residues in the CDR3. The germline gives CDR1 MGHDK, CDR2 SYGVNS. CDR3 nucleotide sequence: TGTGCCAGCAGTGAATTGGACAAGAACACTGAAGCTTTCTTT. Translated, it gives CASSELDKNTEAFF.

This clone was found once. V usage is TRBV28 and J usage is TRBJ2-7, with 7 bases fitting TRBD1. The CDR3 runs 14 residues. Germline V gene lookup returns CDR1 MDHEN and CDR2 SYDVKM. With 7 bases clipped from V and 2 bases from J, the junction kept 8 bases outside the gene matches. For the CDR3, the DNA is TGTGCCAGCAATAAGAGGGACAGACCCTACGAGCAGTACTTC. Translation gives CASNKRDRPYEQYF.

This chain joins TRBV6-4 and TRBJ2-2, with D perhaps given as TRBD1 or TRBD2 (6 bases each). The CDR3 sequence is 14 residues long. Trimming left V 2 bases short and J 3 bases short, with 7 bases between. Per germline, CDR1 MRHNA and CDR2 SNTAGT. The CDR3 coding sequence is TGTGCCAGCAGTGACAGGGGGGACACCGGGGAGCTGTTTTTT. Translation gives CASSDRGDTGELFF.

The chain joins TRBV6-1 to TRBJ1-2, with D perhaps TRBD1 (5 bases). The CDR3 contains 15 residues. Germline CDR1 is MNHNS and CDR2 is SASEGT. The germline V and J ends were trimmed by 5 bases and 0 bases, with 13 bases remaining between them. The CDR3 sequence: CASSLLWDANYGYTF. The CDR3, as DNA: TGTGCCAGCAGTCTCCTATGGGACGCTAACTATGGCTACACCTTC.

The genes are TRBV5-1 and TRBJ2-3; 8 positions agree with TRBD1. With 0 bases clipped from V and 6 bases from J, the junction kept 6 bases outside the gene matches. The V gene's germline CDR1 is SGHRS and CDR2 YFSETQ. There are 15 residues in the CDR3. This CDR3 is CASSLGQGPPDTQYF. CDR3 in DNA: TGCGCCAGCAGCTTGGGACAGGGGCCTCCGGATACGCAGTATTTT. Full variable domain (rest looked up from reference TRBV5-1 and TRBJ2-3): KAGVTQTPRYLIKTRGQQVTLSCSPISGHRSVSWYQQTPGQGLQFLFEYFSETQRNKGNFPGRFSGRQFSNSRSEMNVSTLELGDSALYLCASSLGQGPPDTQYFGPGTRLTVL.

This rearrangement joins TRBV28 to TRBJ2-7; D is unclear. CDR1 MDHEN and CDR2 SYDVKM come from the germline V gene. The CDR3 loop spans 13 amino acids. Trimming removed 6 bases at V and 3 bases at J, with 12 bases between. The CDR3 sequence: CASRYSDLYEQYF. CDR3 in DNA: TGTGCCAGCAGATACAGTGACCTCTACGAGCAGTACTTC.

The J gene is TRBJ1-4, the V gene TRBV6-5, with D uncertain. Germline assignment: CDR1 MNHEY and CDR2 SVGAGI. This CDR3 has 15 residues. The germline V and J ends were trimmed by 6 bases and 7 bases, with 18 bases remaining between them. CDR3 residues: CASSPGRTFGEKLFF. The CDR3 region has the DNA TGTGCCAGCAGCCCCGGACGGACCTTTGGTGAAAAACTGTTTTTT.

The V and J genes are TRBV5-4 and TRBJ2-3; 14 nucleotides agree with TRBD2. The CDR3 runs 19 residues. The V gene's germline CDR1 is SGHNT and CDR2 YYREEE (reference sequence). The J segment lost 3 bases and the V segment lost 0 bases, leaving 9 bases of the junction unmatched. CDR3 DNA sequence: TGTGCCAGCAGCTTGGTACCGACTAGCGGGAGGGATTTGACAGATACGCAGTATTTT. Amino acids: CASSLVPTSGRDLTDTQYF.

V and J are TRBV6-1 and TRBJ2-1; TRBD1 might be the D (6 bases). Looked up from germline, CDR1 is MNHNS and CDR2 is SASEGT. This CDR3 is 14 amino acids long. Trimming took 6 bases from V and 0 from J, leaving 9 bases between them. CDR3 DNA sequence: TGTGCCAGCAGCGGGGACATCTCCTACAATGAGCAGTTCTTC. Translated, it gives CASSGDISYNEQFF.

The DNA of the CDR3 is TGTGCCAGCAGCCAAGATTTGGGACAGGGCGGCTACACCTTC. This translates into CASSQDLGQGGYTF. This rearrangement joins TRBV4-2 to TRBJ1-2, with TRBD1 matching over 9 bases. With 0 bases clipped from V and 8 bases from J, the junction kept 4 bases outside the gene matches. This CDR3 has 14 amino acids. Germline V gene sequence: CDR1 LGHNA, CDR2 YNFKEQ.

The chain links TRBV4-2 to TRBJ2-2; 7 nucleotides line up with TRBD2. The CDR3 has 17 residues. Trimming removed 1 base from V and 4 bases from J; junction bases left unmatched: 9. Germline-derived CDR1 and CDR2 are LGHNA and YNFKEQ. The CDR3: CASSQGWLAEGTGELFF. The CDR3 DNA is TGTGCCAGCAGCCAAGGTTGGCTAGCGGAAGGCACCGGGGAGCTGTTTTTT.

This clone is a singleton in its sample. Relative to the germline gene, one junction end is altered; a read error may explain this. The same CDR3 arises from other DNA sequences in this sample as well. The gene calls are TRBV30 and TRBJ2-7; 9 bases agree with TRBD1. CDR3 length: 14 residues. The germline V gene has CDR1 GTSNPN and CDR2 SVGIG (reference sequence). CDR3 sequence reads: CAWSPGTGFYEQYF. DNA for the CDR3: TGCGCCTGGAGTCCCGGGACAGGGTTCTACGAGCAGTACTTC.

This chain connects TRBV5-1 to TRBJ2-5; unclear D gene. Germline CDR1 is SGHRS and CDR2 is YFSETQ. This CDR3 has 14 residues. The V end was cut by 4 bases, the J end by 4 bases, with 14 bases between. CDR3: CASSPWAETETQYF. In DNA form, the CDR3 reads TGCGCCAGCAGCCCTTGGGCCGAGACAGAGACCCAGTACTTC.

The chain couples TRBV5-6 to TRBJ2-7; tentative D call: TRBD2 (6 bases). The ends were cut back, 4 bases at V and 2 bases at J, with 13 bases in the middle. In germline, CDR1 is SGHDT, CDR2 YYEEEE. There are 14 residues in the CDR3. In DNA, the CDR3 is TGTGCCAGCAGCCCGGGACTGGGACCCTACGAGCAGTACTTC. Translation: CASSPGLGPYEQYF.

The rearrangement uses TRBV19 and TRBJ2-4; D uncertain. Germline values: CDR1 LNHDA, CDR2 SQIVND (reference sequence). V lost 3 bases, J lost 4 bases, and 7 bases lay in between. There are 13 residues in the CDR3. The CDR3 spells CASSIIGKNIQYF. DNA of the CDR3: TGTGCCAGTAGTATCATCGGGAAAAACATTCAGTACTTC. The full variable domain, its missing parts supplied by reference TRBV19 and TRBJ2-4, is DGGITQSPKYLFRKEGQNVTLSCEQNLNHDAMYWYRQDPGQGLRLIYYSQIVNDFQKGDIAEGYSVSREKKESFPLTVTSAQKNPTAFYLCASSIIGKNIQYFGAGTRLSVL.

This clone showed up just once. The junction differs from germline at one of its ends, possibly a read error. The rearrangement joins TRBV5-1 to TRBJ2-7, with 7 bases lining up with TRBD1. Germline V lookup: CDR1 SGHRS, CDR2 YFSETQ. The CDR3 length is 15 residues. CDR3 loop: CASSHPGQFSYERYF. DNA of the CDR3: TGCGCCAGCAGCCACCCGGGACAGTTCTCCTACGAGCGGTACTTC.

The chain has TRBV9 and TRBJ2-5; the D is unclear. Germline lookup yields CDR1 SGDLS and CDR2 YYNGEE. Trimming pared 3 bases from V and 2 bases from J, leaving 5 bases between. The CDR3 sequence is 12 residues long. CDR3 sequence (DNA): TGTGCCAGCAGCGGGATACAAGAGACCCAGTACTTC. Encoded protein: CASSGIQETQYF.

The rearrangement links TRBV2 to TRBJ2-2; D possibly corresponds to TRBD2 (5 bases). This CDR3 region has 13 residues. Trimming removed 2 bases at V and 7 bases at J, with 8 bases between. Germline V gene lookup returns CDR1 SNHLY and CDR2 FYNNEI. CDR3 sequence reads: CASSERTFGELFF. DNA for the CDR3: TGTGCCAGCAGTGAAAGGACTTTCGGGGAGCTGTTTTTT.